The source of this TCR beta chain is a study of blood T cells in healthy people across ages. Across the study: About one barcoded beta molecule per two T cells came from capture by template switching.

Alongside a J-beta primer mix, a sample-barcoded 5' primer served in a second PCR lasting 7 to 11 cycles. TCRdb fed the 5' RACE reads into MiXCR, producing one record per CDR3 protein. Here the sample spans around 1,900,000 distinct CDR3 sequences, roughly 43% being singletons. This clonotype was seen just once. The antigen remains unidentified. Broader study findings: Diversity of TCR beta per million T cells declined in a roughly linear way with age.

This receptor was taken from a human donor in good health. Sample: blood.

The CDR3 region is CASSSGGSQGMFGQFF. The DNA of the CDR3 is TGTGCCAGCAGCTCAGGGGGTTCACAGGGGATGTTTGGGCAGTTCTTC. This chain connects TRBV7-2 to TRBJ2-1, with 7 bases lining up with TRBD1. This CDR3 has 16 residues. CDR1 and CDR2 (germline): SGHTA, FQGNSA. J was trimmed by 12 bases and V by 4 bases; bases with no gene match: 18.